What follows are 7 T cell receptor beta chains derived from one specimen sequenced in a study of identical twins. A single record per CDR3 protein comes from TCRdb applying MiXCR to the 5' RACE reads. This sample has 1.5 million to 2 million distinct CDR3 sequences, with about 32% found just once. What was sequenced was cord blood. These receptors all come from a newborn girl in good health.

This clonotype occurred a few times. The CDR3 is CASTLAVAKNIQYF. The DNA of the CDR3 is TGTGCCAGCACACTAGCAGTAGCCAAAAACATTCAGTACTTC. V gene TRBV7-9 combines with J gene TRBJ2-4, with D possibly TRBD2 on 6 matching bases. The germline V and J ends were trimmed by 7 bases and 0 bases, with 10 bases remaining between them. CDR1 and CDR2 from the germline V gene are SEHNR and FQNEAQ (reference sequence). The CDR3 is made up of 14 amino acids.

This rearrangement joins TRBV20-1 to TRBJ1-6; D possibly corresponds to TRBD1 (5 bases). With 0 bases removed from V and 0 bases from J, the gap between germline ends came to 15 bases. The CDR3 has 18 amino acids. CDR1 is DFQATT, CDR2 SNEGSKA, per germline (reference sequence). The CDR3 DNA follows: TGCAGTGCTAGAGATCGTGGCAGGGAGAGCTCCTATAATTCACCCCTCCACTTT. Its protein product is CSARDRGRESSYNSPLHF.

The chain couples TRBV11-2 to TRBJ2-1; 10 positions match TRBD2. V trimming: 1 base; J trimming: 1 base; junction bases outside the gene matches: 7. Germline V CDR1 and CDR2: SGHAT, FQNNGV. This CDR3 contains 18 residues. In nucleotides, the CDR3 is TGTGCCAGCAGCTTAGTAGGTAATAGCGGGGGGTCCTACAATGAGCAGTTCTTC. Translating it yields CASSLVGNSGGSYNEQFF.

The chain recombines TRBV6-1 with TRBJ2-3; no definite D call. V was pared by 2 bases and J by 0 bases, with 12 bases between. The CDR3 runs to 16 residues. The germline V gene encodes CDR1 MNHNS and CDR2 SASEGT. The DNA for the CDR3 is TGTGCCAGCAGTGAACGAGCCTACCAGAGCACAGATACGCAGTATTTT. Translating it yields CASSERAYQSTDTQYF.

The CDR3 nucleotides read TGTGCCAGCAGTGAACCCTACCTGGTCCACAGGGGGAAGAAGGCTAGCAATCAGCCCCAGCATTTT. It is translated as CASSEPYLVHRGKKASNQPQHF. The chain couples TRBV6-1 to TRBJ1-5; 8 positions agree with TRBD1. The CDR3 spans 22 residues. Germline assignment: CDR1 MNHNS and CDR2 SASEGT. With 2 bases clipped from V and 0 bases from J, the junction kept 21 bases outside the gene matches.

Only a few counts were recorded for this clonotype. The V call is TRBV5-1, the J call TRBJ2-4; D perhaps matches TRBD2 (6 bases). The CDR3 extends over 16 amino acids. The germline V and J ends were trimmed by 4 bases and 1 base, with 15 bases remaining between them. CDR1 and CDR2 (germline): SGHRS, YFSETQ. The chain's CDR3 is CASSGPGLRAKNIQYF. CDR3 bases: TGCGCCAGCAGCGGACCGGGACTCCGGGCCAAAAACATTCAGTACTTC.

CDR3 sequence (DNA): TGTGCCAGCTTTCCGTGGACGTCCATCCCCACAGATACGCAGTATTTT. It translates to CASFPWTSIPTDTQYF. The genes are TRBV18 and TRBJ2-3; D remains ambiguous. V was cut by 7 bases and J by 2 bases, with 19 bases left in between. Germline V CDR1 and CDR2: KGHSH, LQKENI. This CDR3 spans 16 amino acids.